This T cell receptor beta chain was recovered during a study of blood T cell repertoires in COVID-19. On the study more broadly: COVID-19 samples collected from the United States, Italy and Spain covered acute and convalescent phases. T cells, B-cell-depleted T cells, or PBMCs supplied cDNA or gDNA.

Original processing notes: Scientists estimated how many nucleated cells there were by amplifying reference gene primers. The repertoire was sequenced with immunoSEQ multiplex PCR; TCRdb's copy has only in-frame clones and lacks some. For V, J and clone size, that table is used; D and trimming come from the DNA. The sample records around 85,000 clones, around 89% being singletons. V gave up 1 base and J gave up 7 bases, with 4 bases separating them. The CDR3 contains 12 residues. Germline V gene sequence: CDR1 SGHVS, CDR2 FQNEAQ. The gene calls are TRBV7-8 and TRBJ1-4; D unclear. The sequence was collected from a woman of 80 years or more with active or convalescent COVID-19. The sample comprised peripheral blood. For the CDR3, the DNA is TGTGCCAGCAGCTTAGACACTGAAAAACTGTTTTTT. As protein: CASSLDTEKLFF.